A selection of T cell receptor beta chains follows, all from one sample in a study of T-cell reconstitution after alpha-beta-depleted transplantation in children. TCRdb used MiXCR to reprocess the PCR reads, holding one entry per CDR3 protein. The table records nearly 20,000 distinct CDR3 sequences, over 10% of them present only once. This specimen consisted of PBMCs, mostly from graft donor cells, obtained 60 days after TCRalphabeta/CD19-depleted stem cell transplant. These receptors came from a female patient between 2 and 15 years old who had a stem cell transplant for congenital amegakaryocytic thrombocytopenia, so the T cells may come from the graft donor. Both conserved end residues are part of each CDR3. The order of the fields is clone size, V gene, D gene, J gene, CDR3 protein, CDR3 DNA. D genes are given only for firm matches. Only some rows state a clone size, as once, few, many or a class for expanded clones.

clone_size: many; v_call: TRBV6-6; d_call: TRBD1; j_call: TRBJ1-4; cdr3_aa: CASSQGARAEKLFF; cdr3_nt: TGTGCCAGCAGCCAGGGGGCGCGGGCTGAAAAACTGTTTTTT
clone_size: many; v_call: TRBV4-1; d_call: .; j_call: TRBJ2-3; cdr3_aa: CASSRDRRWEDTQYF; cdr3_nt: TGCGCCAGCAGCAGAGACAGGCGGTGGGAAGATACGCAGTATTTT
clone_size: many; v_call: TRBV6-5; d_call: TRBD1; j_call: TRBJ1-5; cdr3_aa: CASRLTGGGNQPQHF; cdr3_nt: TGTGCCAGCCGGCTAACAGGGGGCGGCAATCAGCCCCAGCATTTT
clone_size: many; v_call: TRBV24-1; d_call: .; j_call: TRBJ2-1; cdr3_aa: CATSDHNSPDEYEQFF; cdr3_nt: TGTGCCACCAGTGATCACAACTCTCCCGACGAATATGAGCAGTTCTTC
clone_size: many; v_call: TRBV4-1; d_call: .; j_call: TRBJ1-4; cdr3_aa: CASSPLGREKLFF; cdr3_nt: TGCGCCAGCAGCCCCTTGGGCCGTGAAAAACTGTTTTTT
clone_size: many; v_call: TRBV5-1; d_call: TRBD2; j_call: TRBJ2-3; cdr3_aa: CASSLRGLAGTDTQYF; cdr3_nt: TGCGCCAGCAGCTTGAGGGGACTAGCGGGGACAGATACGCAGTATTTT
clone_size: many; v_call: TRBV12-3/TRBV12-4; d_call: .; j_call: TRBJ2-1; cdr3_aa: CASSLRRVSDEQFF; cdr3_nt: TGTGCCAGCAGTTTAAGGCGGGTTTCGGATGAGCAGTTCTTC
clone_size: .; v_call: TRBV7-9; d_call: TRBD1; j_call: TRBJ1-4; cdr3_aa: CASSPGQGFEKLFF; cdr3_nt: TGTGCCAGCAGCCCCGGACAGGGGTTTGAAAAACTGTTTTTT
clone_size: large; v_call: TRBV27; d_call: .; j_call: TRBJ2-1; cdr3_aa: CASSPKVPNGEQFF; cdr3_nt: TGTGCCAGCAGCCCCAAGGTGCCCAATGGTGAGCAGTTCTTC
clone_size: many; v_call: TRBV27; d_call: TRBD1; j_call: TRBJ2-1; cdr3_aa: CASSPGTANNEQFF; cdr3_nt: TGTGCCAGCAGTCCCGGGACAGCAAACAATGAGCAGTTCTTC
clone_size: many; v_call: TRBV20-1; d_call: .; j_call: TRBJ2-4; cdr3_aa: CSARSPTRGDIQYF; cdr3_nt: TGCAGTGCTAGATCCCCCACTAGGGGGGACATTCAGTACTTC
clone_size: .; v_call: TRBV6-2/TRBV6-3; d_call: TRBD2; j_call: TRBJ2-3; cdr3_aa: CASSYSLAGAPDTQYF; cdr3_nt: TGTGCCAGCAGTTACAGTCTAGCGGGAGCTCCAGATACGCAGTATTTT
clone_size: .; v_call: TRBV4-1; d_call: TRBD1; j_call: TRBJ1-5; cdr3_aa: CASSRRTGEGNQPQHF; cdr3_nt: TGCGCCAGCAGCCGCAGGACAGGGGAGGGCAATCAGCCCCAGCATTTT
clone_size: many; v_call: TRBV4-2; d_call: .; j_call: TRBJ2-7; cdr3_aa: CASSHGLAQYF; cdr3_nt: TGTGCCAGCAGCCATGGGCTCGCGCAGTACTTC
clone_size: many; v_call: TRBV5-1; d_call: TRBD2; j_call: TRBJ2-1; cdr3_aa: CASSFGGRVRNEQFF; cdr3_nt: TGCGCCAGCAGCTTCGGCGGGAGGGTGAGGAATGAGCAGTTCTTC
clone_size: many; v_call: TRBV7-9; d_call: TRBD1; j_call: TRBJ2-5; cdr3_aa: CASSLTGRKTQYF; cdr3_nt: TGTGCCAGCAGTCTGACAGGGAGAAAGACCCAGTACTTC
clone_size: .; v_call: TRBV3-1; d_call: TRBD1; j_call: TRBJ1-2; cdr3_aa: CASCPDRGLFYGYTF; cdr3_nt: TGTGCCAGCTGCCCAGACAGGGGGCTGTTCTATGGCTACACCTTC
clone_size: many; v_call: TRBV6-5; d_call: .; j_call: TRBJ1-5; cdr3_aa: CASSSPGAVRQPQHF; cdr3_nt: TGTGCCAGCAGTTCCCCGGGGGCCGTACGTCAGCCCCAGCATTTT
clone_size: many; v_call: TRBV10-3; d_call: TRBD1; j_call: TRBJ1-5; cdr3_aa: CAISESGFTGGNQPQHF; cdr3_nt: TGTGCCATCAGTGAGTCGGGCTTCACAGGGGGCAATCAGCCCCAGCATTTT
clone_size: many; v_call: TRBV7-2; d_call: TRBD2; j_call: TRBJ2-2; cdr3_aa: CASSLTSRTGELFF; cdr3_nt: TGTGCCAGCAGCTTGACTAGCCGGACCGGGGAGCTGTTTTTT
clone_size: many; v_call: TRBV3-1; d_call: TRBD2; j_call: TRBJ2-1; cdr3_aa: CASSRLAGGYNEQFF; cdr3_nt: TGTGCCAGCAGCCGACTAGCGGGAGGGTACAATGAGCAGTTCTTC
clone_size: few; v_call: TRBV20-1; d_call: .; j_call: TRBJ1-5; cdr3_aa: CSAKQAYSNQPQHF; cdr3_nt: TGCAGTGCTAAACAGGCCTATAGCAATCAGCCCCAGCATTTT
clone_size: many; v_call: TRBV5-1; d_call: TRBD1; j_call: TRBJ2-1; cdr3_aa: CASSFLQGYGEQFF; cdr3_nt: TGCGCCAGCAGCTTTCTACAGGGGTATGGTGAGCAGTTCTTC
clone_size: .; v_call: TRBV29-1; d_call: .; j_call: TRBJ1-2; cdr3_aa: CSVGGHGGSRGYTF; cdr3_nt: TGCAGCGTTGGTGGCCACGGAGGGTCTCGCGGCTACACCTTC
clone_size: many; v_call: TRBV7-8; d_call: .; j_call: TRBJ1-1; cdr3_aa: CASTQTSGLNTEAFF; cdr3_nt: TGTGCCAGCACCCAGACTTCGGGACTAAACACTGAAGCTTTCTTT
clone_size: many; v_call: TRBV7-9; d_call: .; j_call: TRBJ1-2; cdr3_aa: CASSLAFDGGYTF; cdr3_nt: TGTGCCAGCAGCTTAGCCTTTGACGGCGGCTACACCTTC
clone_size: many; v_call: TRBV4-1; d_call: .; j_call: TRBJ2-5; cdr3_aa: CASSQEGNVGETQYF; cdr3_nt: TGCGCCAGCAGCCAGGAGGGGAATGTTGGAGAGACCCAGTACTTC
clone_size: many; v_call: TRBV7-9; d_call: .; j_call: TRBJ2-1; cdr3_aa: CASSPSRSWNEQFF; cdr3_nt: TGTGCCAGCAGCCCCAGCCGGAGTTGGAATGAGCAGTTCTTC
clone_size: once; v_call: TRBV28; d_call: TRBD2; j_call: TRBJ2-7; cdr3_aa: CASTMAGTSGGSYEQYF; cdr3_nt: TGTGCCAGCACCATGGCCGGGACTAGCGGGGGCTCCTACGAGCAGTACTTC
clone_size: many; v_call: TRBV6-1; d_call: .; j_call: TRBJ2-1; cdr3_aa: CASIERGGYEQFF; cdr3_nt: TGTGCCAGCATTGAACGGGGTGGGTATGAGCAGTTCTTC
clone_size: many; v_call: TRBV10-2; d_call: .; j_call: TRBJ2-5; cdr3_aa: CASGAWLGETQYF; cdr3_nt: TGCGCCAGCGGGGCCTGGTTGGGAGAGACCCAGTACTTC
clone_size: .; v_call: TRBV5-4; d_call: TRBD1; j_call: TRBJ2-2; cdr3_aa: CASSLEGANTGELFF; cdr3_nt: TGTGCCAGCAGCTTGGAGGGGGCAAACACCGGGGAGCTGTTTTTT
clone_size: few; v_call: TRBV5-1; d_call: TRBD1; j_call: TRBJ2-5; cdr3_aa: CASSSTTGGAETQYF; cdr3_nt: TGCGCCAGCAGCTCGACCACAGGGGGCGCAGAGACCCAGTACTTC
clone_size: few; v_call: TRBV5-1; d_call: TRBD1; j_call: TRBJ1-1; cdr3_aa: CASSLGGQGGTEAFF; cdr3_nt: TGCGCCAGCAGCTTGGGGGGACAGGGCGGCACTGAAGCTTTCTTT
clone_size: many; v_call: TRBV5-1; d_call: .; j_call: TRBJ2-5; cdr3_aa: CASRSATVRGETQYF; cdr3_nt: TGCGCCAGCAGGAGCGCGACCGTGAGGGGAGAGACCCAGTACTTC
clone_size: .; v_call: TRBV30; d_call: .; j_call: TRBJ2-1; cdr3_aa: CAWSVRTIDEQFF; cdr3_nt: TGTGCCTGGAGTGTCCGGACTATTGATGAGCAGTTCTTC
clone_size: many; v_call: TRBV7-9; d_call: .; j_call: TRBJ1-2; cdr3_aa: CASSLLGGALDYGYTF; cdr3_nt: TGTGCCAGCAGCCTCCTTGGGGGGGCGTTGGACTATGGCTACACCTTC